Listed below are T cell receptor beta chains from one sample, sequenced in a study of T cells in Graves' hyperthyroidism and ophthalmopathy. In TCRdb, the multiplex PCR reads were re-called with MiXCR into one record per CDR3 protein. The table includes 500,000 to 650,000 distinct CDR3 sequences, 15% to 20% detected once. The sequenced sample was blood. The receptors shown here come from a man aged 40-49 years with Graves' ophthalmopathy. The CDR3 runs from the conserved cysteine through the conserved F or W. D genes are given only for firm matches. Size tells how often a clone was seen (once, few, many) or the class of an expanded clone, and some rows leave it out.

>TRBJ2-7|TRBD1|many|TRBV6-2/TRBV6-3
TGTGCCACTACACCCCGAACCGGGACAGGGATCTACGAGCAGTACTTC
CATTPRTGTGIYEQYF
>TRBJ1-2|.|.|TRBV13
TGTGCCAGCAGCAAAAGAGCCAGGGAGAGCCATGGCTACACCTTC
CASSKRARESHGYTF
>TRBJ1-1|.|.|TRBV11-1
TGTGCCAGCAGTTTAGGGGCAACAAGTTTGGGCACTGAAGCTTTCTTT
CASSLGATSLGTEAFF
>TRBJ1-5|TRBD1|.|TRBV2
TGTGCCAGCCAAGACAGGGTCAATCAGCCCCAGCATTTT
CASQDRVNQPQHF
>TRBJ2-3|.|few|TRBV12-3/TRBV12-4
TGTGCCAGCAGTTTATTTTGGGGGGAACTGACAGATACGCAGTATTTT
CASSLFWGELTDTQYF
>TRBJ1-2|.|.|TRBV11-2
TGTGCCAGCAGCTTAGACAGGGAACTCGGCTACACCTTC
CASSLDRELGYTF
>TRBJ2-7|TRBD2|.|TRBV30
TGTGCCTGGAGTCGGGAGGACTACGAGCAGTACTTC
CAWSREDYEQYF
>TRBJ1-2|TRBD1|many|TRBV6-1
TGTGCCAGCGTTCCAGGGGGCGGCTATAACTATGGCTACACCTTC
CASVPGGGYNYGYTF
>TRBJ2-3|.|many|TRBV2
TGTGCCAGCAGCGTAGAGCTAACGGATACGCAGTATTTT
CASSVELTDTQYF
>TRBJ2-5|TRBD2|.|TRBV7-3
TGTGCCAACAGCGCGGGGACTAGCGGGCAAGAGACCCAGTACTTC
CANSAGTSGQETQYF
>TRBJ2-1|.|many|TRBV20-1
TGCAGTGCTAGAGACCCCACTAGAAATGAGCAGTTCTTC
CSARDPTRNEQFF
>TRBJ2-7|.|.|TRBV3-1
TGTGCCAGCAGCCGCAGCGACCTGGGGGAGCAGTACTTC
CASSRSDLGEQYF
>TRBJ2-5|.|many|TRBV29-1
TGCAGCGTTGCAGCCGGGCCTCAAAAAGAGACCCAGTACTTC
CSVAAGPQKETQYF
>TRBJ1-4|.|many|TRBV2
TGTGCCAGCAGCGATACAGGGAGTGAAAAACTGTTTTTT
CASSDTGSEKLFF
>TRBJ2-6|.|.|TRBV20-1
TGCAGTGCTAGAGACCAACTGGGGATGTCTGGGGCCAACGTCCTGACTTTC
CSARDQLGMSGANVLTF
>TRBJ2-7|.|.|TRBV25-1
TGTGCCAGCATGCCAAGCGGCACCTACGAGCAGTACTTC
CASMPSGTYEQYF
>TRBJ2-1|TRBD2|many|TRBV7-9
TGTGCCAGCAGCTTACTAGCGGTCTTGTCCTACAATGAGCAGTTCTTC
CASSLLAVLSYNEQFF
>TRBJ1-2|.|many|TRBV28
TGTGCCAGCAGTTTAGGGTCGGGGAACTATGGCTACACCTTC
CASSLGSGNYGYTF
>TRBJ2-4|.|.|TRBV3-1
TGTGCCAGCAGCTCCAGGCTCAAAAACATTCAGTACTTC
CASSSRLKNIQYF
>TRBJ2-2|.|.|TRBV2
TGTGCCAGCAGGGGGAGGACGGCCGGGGAGCTGTTTTTT
CASRGRTAGELFF
>TRBJ1-1|TRBD1|.|TRBV18
TGTGCCAGCTTACACCGGGACAGCCAACCGAACACTGAAGCTTTCTTT
CASLHRDSQPNTEAFF
>TRBJ2-5|.|.|TRBV7-9
TGTGCCAGCAGCTTAGTTGGTACAGGGATGACAGAGACCCAGTACTTC
CASSLVGTGMTETQYF
>TRBJ2-7|TRBD1|many|TRBV6-1
TGTGCCAGCAGTCCCACGGACAGGGCAAACGAGCAGTACTTC
CASSPTDRANEQYF
>TRBJ2-5|TRBD2|.|TRBV20-1
TGCAGTGCTAGAGCTAAAAGAAGCGGGAGGGCCAGCCAAGAGACCCAGTACTTC
CSARAKRSGRASQETQYF
>TRBJ1-2|TRBD1|once|TRBV5-1
TGCGCCAGCAGCTTGGAGGGACAGGGAGCCTATGGCTACACCTTC
CASSLEGQGAYGYTF
>TRBJ2-2|.|.|TRBV5-1
TGCGCCAGCAGCTTGCCTGACAACGCGGCCGGGGAGCTGTTTTTT
CASSLPDNAAGELFF
>TRBJ2-2|TRBD1|.|TRBV28
TGTGCCAGCAGCACAGGGGACAGGTCATTCGGGGAGCTGTTTTTT
CASSTGDRSFGELFF
>TRBJ2-6|.|few|TRBV15
TGTGCCACCAGCAGAGATGAAAGGGCGGGTGGGGCCAACGTCCTGACTTTC
CATSRDERAGGANVLTF
>TRBJ2-3|TRBD2|.|TRBV28
TGTGCCAGTAGTTCTAGCGGTTCGATGGCAGATACGCAGTATTTT
CASSSSGSMADTQYF
>TRBJ2-1|TRBD2|many|TRBV20-1
TGCAGTCCTTCTCCCGCTAGCGGGGGGACCTACAATGAGCAGTTCTTC
CSPSPASGGTYNEQFF
>TRBJ1-1|TRBD1|.|TRBV4-2
TGTGCCAGCAATGACAGGGGGAAAAGGGGAACTGAAGCTTTCTTT
CASNDRGKRGTEAFF
>TRBJ2-1|.|few|TRBV11-2
TGTGCCAGCAGCTTAGACGGGGCCTCTAGTCACCCTGAGCAGTTCTTC
CASSLDGASSHPEQFF
>TRBJ2-1|.|.|TRBV20-1
TGCAGTGCTTTAGTCGGCGGTACCTACAATGAGCAGTTCTTC
CSALVGGTYNEQFF
>TRBJ1-2|TRBD1|.|TRBV9
TGTGCCAGCAGCACTCGACAGGGTGGTGGCTACACCTTC
CASSTRQGGGYTF
>TRBJ2-1|.|few|TRBV24-1
TGTGCCACCAGTGCCCAGGGCCAACAGTCCAATGAGCAGTTCTTC
CATSAQGQQSNEQFF
>TRBJ2-3|TRBD1|many|TRBV11-3
TGTGCCAGCAGCCCCGGACAGGGCCGCGCAGATACGCAGTATTTT
CASSPGQGRADTQYF
>TRBJ1-5|.|.|TRBV2
TGTGCCAGCAAGAGCCCCGGGGGCCAGCCCCAGCATTTT
CASKSPGGQPQHF
>TRBJ2-3|.|many|TRBV5-1
TGCGCCAGCAGCTTGGGCTCAACCGCAGATACGCAGTATTTT
CASSLGSTADTQYF
>TRBJ1-5|.|few|TRBV6-2/TRBV6-3
TGTGCCAGCAGGTCAGCGGTTGACAATCAGCCCCAGCATTTT
CASRSAVDNQPQHF
>TRBJ2-3|TRBD1|few|TRBV7-8
TGTGCCAGCAGGATTATGACACAGGGGGCCGCAGATACGCAGTATTTT
CASRIMTQGAADTQYF
>TRBJ2-1|TRBD1|.|TRBV29-1
TGCAGCGTCGGCCAGGACAGGAACAATGAGCAGTTCTTC
CSVGQDRNNEQFF
>TRBJ1-1|.|many|TRBV7-3
TGTGCCAGCAGCCCCGGGGGGACTGAAGCTTTCTTT
CASSPGGTEAFF